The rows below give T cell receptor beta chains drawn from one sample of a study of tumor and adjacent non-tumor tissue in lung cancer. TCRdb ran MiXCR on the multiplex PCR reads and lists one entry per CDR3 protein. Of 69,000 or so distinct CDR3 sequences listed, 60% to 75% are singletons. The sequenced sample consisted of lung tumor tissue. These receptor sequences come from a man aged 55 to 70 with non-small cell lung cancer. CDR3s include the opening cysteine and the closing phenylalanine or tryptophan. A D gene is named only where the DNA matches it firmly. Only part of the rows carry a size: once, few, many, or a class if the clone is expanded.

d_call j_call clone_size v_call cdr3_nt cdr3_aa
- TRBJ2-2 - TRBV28 TGTGCCAGCAGCGGAGACACCGGGGAGCTATTTTTT CASSGDTGELFF
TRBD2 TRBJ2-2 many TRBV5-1 TGCGCCAGCAGCTTGGATAGCGGGAGACCTACCGGGGAGCTGTTTTTT CASSLDSGRPTGELFF
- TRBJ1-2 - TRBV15 TGTGCCACCAGCAGCGGGATGCGGGGGTCGCACGGCTACACCTTC CATSSGMRGSHGYTF
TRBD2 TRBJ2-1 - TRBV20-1 TGCAGTGCTATTTCCCCCCTAGGACTTAACGGGAGGGCTTTTGAGCAGTTCTTC CSAISPLGLNGRAFEQFF
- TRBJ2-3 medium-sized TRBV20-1 TGCAGTGCTAGCACAGGGACAGATACGCAGTATTTT CSASTGTDTQYF
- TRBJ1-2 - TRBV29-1 TGCAGCGCCAAAGGCGGGGGATATGGCTACATCTTC CSAKGGGYGYIF
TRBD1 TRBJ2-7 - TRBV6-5 TGTGCCAGCAGTTATTCCGGGGACAGTCCCTACGAGCAGTACTTC CASSYSGDSPYEQYF
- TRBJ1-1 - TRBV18 TGTGCCAGCTCACCACTCGCGAACACTGAAGCTTTCTTT CASSPLANTEAFF
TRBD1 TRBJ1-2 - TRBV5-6 TGTGCCAGCAGCGACGCGACAGGGATCAACTATGGCTACATCTTC CASSDATGINYGYIF
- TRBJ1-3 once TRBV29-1 TGCAGCGGGACCAGAGGGTCCTCTGGAAACACCATATATTTT CSGTRGSSGNTIYF
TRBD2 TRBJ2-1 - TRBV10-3 TGTGCCATCAGTGATGAGGGGACTAGCGGGATAGAATCCTACAATAAGCAGTCCTTC CAISDEGTSGIESYNKQSF
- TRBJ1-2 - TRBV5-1 TGCGCCAGCAGCCCAGAAGACGGCCTGCATATTAACTATGGCCACACCTTC CASSPEDGLHINYGHTF
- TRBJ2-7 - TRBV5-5 TGTGCCAACAGCTTGACCCGAGGATACGAGCAGTACTTC CANSLTRGYEQYF
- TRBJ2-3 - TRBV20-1 TGCAATGCTATATCGCTCAACACAGATGCGCAGTATTTT CNAISLNTDAQYF
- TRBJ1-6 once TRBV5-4 TGTGCGAGCAGCTCCCGGTCTAGGGATTCACCCATCCACTTT CASSSRSRDSPIHF
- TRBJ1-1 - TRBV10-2 TGCGCCAGCAGGTACAGTGCTGGAACTGAAGCTTTCTTT CASRYSAGTEAFF
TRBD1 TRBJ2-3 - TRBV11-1 TGTGCCAGCAGCCCTGACAGGGGGCGTCCCGGAGATACGCAGTATTTT CASSPDRGRPGDTQYF
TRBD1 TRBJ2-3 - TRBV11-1 TGTGCCAGCGGTCCCGGGACAGGGATCACAGATATGCAGTATTTT CASGPGTGITDMQYF
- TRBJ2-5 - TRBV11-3 TGTGTCAGGAGCTTAGCCCCGGACAATCAAGAGACCCAATACTTC CVRSLAPDNQETQYF
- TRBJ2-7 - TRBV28 TGTGCCAACAGTCCCCGGTACGAGCAGTACTTC CANSPRYEQYF
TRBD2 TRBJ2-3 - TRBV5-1 TGCGCCAGCAGCATGAGCGGGAGGGTCTCAGATACGAAGTATTTT CASSMSGRVSDTKYF
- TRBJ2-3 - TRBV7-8 TGTACCAGCAGCCAATTCAACCGGGACACAGGAGTGGATACGCAGTATTTT CTSSQFNRDTGVDTQYF
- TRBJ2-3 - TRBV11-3 TGTGCCAGCAGCTCCAGGCTATCAGATAGAACAGATACGCAGTATTTT CASSSRLSDRTDTQYF
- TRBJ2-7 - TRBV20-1 TGCAGTACTAGACAGGCTGTCAACGAGCAGTACTTC CSTRQAVNEQYF
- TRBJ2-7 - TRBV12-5 TGTGCTAGTGCTTTGGAGTCTAGCGACTTTACCACCCACCCGGACGAGCGGTACTTC CASALESSDFTTHPDERYF
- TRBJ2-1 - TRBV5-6 TGCGCCAGGAGCTCCGACACCTCTGGGTTCAATGAGCAGTTCTTC CARSSDTSGFNEQFF
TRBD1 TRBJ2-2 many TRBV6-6 TGTGCCAGCAGTTACTCGGGACAGACATACACCGGGGAGCTGTTTTTT CASSYSGQTYTGELFF
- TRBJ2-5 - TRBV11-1 TGTGCCAGCAGCCTAATGGAAGAGACCCAGCAGTTC CASSLMEETQQF
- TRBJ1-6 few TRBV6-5 TGTGCCAGCAGTTACGGGGGACCGCATTCACCCCACCACTTT CASSYGGPHSPHHF
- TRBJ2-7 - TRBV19 TGTGCCAGTACTATTAGAAGCTCCTACGAGCAGTACTTC CASTIRSSYEQYF
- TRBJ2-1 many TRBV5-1 TGCGCCAGCAGCTTGAGTGATAATGAGCAGTTCTTC CASSLSDNEQFF
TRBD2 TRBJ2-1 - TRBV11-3 TGTGCCAGCAGCTCCATGACTAGCGGTACCTACAATGAGCGGTTCTTC CASSSMTSGTYNERFF
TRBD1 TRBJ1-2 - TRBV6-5 TGTGCCAGTGGGACAGAGTATGCCTACGCCTTC CASGTEYAYAF
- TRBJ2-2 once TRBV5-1 TGCGCCAGCAGCTTAAATCGGAACACCGGGGAGCTGTTTTTT CASSLNRNTGELFF
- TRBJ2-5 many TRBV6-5 TGTGCCAGCAGGGGCTCGGGGGAGACCCAGTACTTC CASRGSGETQYF
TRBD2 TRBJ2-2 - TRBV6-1 TGTGTCAGCAGTGAAGGACTAGACACCGGGAAGCTGTTTTTT CVSSEGLDTGKLFF
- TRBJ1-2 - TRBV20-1 TGCAGTGATAGAGATTTGCCGACGGCCTATGGCTACACATTC CSDRDLPTAYGYTF
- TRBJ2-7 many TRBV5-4 TGTGCCAGCGGTCCAGCAGGGTCGAGGGAGCAGTACTTC CASGPAGSREQYF
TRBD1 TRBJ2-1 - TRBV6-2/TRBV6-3 TGTGTCAGTGCCGACAGGGCGGATGAGCACTTCTTC CVSADRADEHFF
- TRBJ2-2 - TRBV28 TGTGCCAGCAGTTTAATCGCGGACTTGTACACCGGGGAACTGTTTTTT CASSLIADLYTGELFF
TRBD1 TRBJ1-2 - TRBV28 TGTGCCAGCAGCGGTCGACAGGGCCCTCGGTATGGCTACACCTTC CASSGRQGPRYGYTF
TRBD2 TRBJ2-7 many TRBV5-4 TGTGCCAGCAGCCATGGACTAGCGGGTGGCTACGAGCAGTACTTC CASSHGLAGGYEQYF
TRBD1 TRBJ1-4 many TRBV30 TGTGCCTGGAGTCAGGGGGAATTAGTTACTAACGAAAAACTGTTTTTT CAWSQGELVTNEKLFF
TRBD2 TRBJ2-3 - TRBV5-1 TGCGCCAGCCGCCGAGATGACAACGGGAGGAATCTTGCAGATACGCAGTATTTT CASRRDDNGRNLADTQYF
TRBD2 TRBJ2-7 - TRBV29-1 TGCAGTGTTGAACGGGGGGGGAGCGGACTAGCGGGAAGCGAGCACTACTTC CSVERGGSGLAGSEHYF
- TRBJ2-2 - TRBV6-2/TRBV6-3 TGTGCCATCCAACGGGGCATAGCGAACACCGGGGAGCTGTTTTTT CAIQRGIANTGELFF
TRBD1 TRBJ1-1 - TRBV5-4 TGTGTCAGCGGGGGACAGAGGAAGACTGAAGCTTTCTTT CVSGGQRKTEAFF
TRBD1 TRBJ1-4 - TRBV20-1 TGCAGTGCTACTGTACAGGGGGCCCCAAATGAAGAACTGTTTTTT CSATVQGAPNEELFF